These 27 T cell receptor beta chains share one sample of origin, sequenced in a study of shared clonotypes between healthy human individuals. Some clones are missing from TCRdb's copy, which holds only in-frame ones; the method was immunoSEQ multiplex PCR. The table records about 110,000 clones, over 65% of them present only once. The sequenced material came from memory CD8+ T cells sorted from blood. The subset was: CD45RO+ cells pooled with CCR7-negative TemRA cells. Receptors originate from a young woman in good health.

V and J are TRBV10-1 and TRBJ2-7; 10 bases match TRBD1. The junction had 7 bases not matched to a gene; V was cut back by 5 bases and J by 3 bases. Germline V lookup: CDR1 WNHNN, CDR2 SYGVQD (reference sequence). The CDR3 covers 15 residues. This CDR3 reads CASSPRTGGLYEQYF. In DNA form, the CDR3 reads TGCGCCAGCAGTCCCCGGACAGGGGGACTCTACGAGCAGTACTTC.

Here the CDR3 reads CASSPIGRGYEQYF. Written as DNA, the CDR3 is TGTGCCAGCAGTCCAATAGGGAGGGGCTACGAGCAGTACTTC. The chain combines TRBV6-6 with TRBJ2-7; TRBD2 agrees at 7 bases. Looked up from germline, CDR1 is MNHNY and CDR2 is SVGAGI (reference sequence). The CDR3 has 14 amino acids. Losses at the gene ends were 5 bases for V and 3 bases for J; bases not matched to a gene: 7.

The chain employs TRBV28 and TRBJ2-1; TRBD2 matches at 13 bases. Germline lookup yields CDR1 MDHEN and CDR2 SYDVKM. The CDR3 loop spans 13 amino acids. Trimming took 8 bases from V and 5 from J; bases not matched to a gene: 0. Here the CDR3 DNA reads TGTGCCAGCGGACTAGCGGGAGACAATGAGCAGTTCTTC. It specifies CASGLAGDNEQFF.

CDR3 nucleotides: TGCGCCAGCAGCTTGGCCGTTGACCCCCGAGAGACCCAGTACTTC. Its protein is CASSLAVDPRETQYF. The rearrangement links TRBV5-1 to TRBJ2-5; D gene unclear. Germline assignment: CDR1 SGHRS and CDR2 YFSETQ. This CDR3 region has 15 residues. V lost 0 bases to trimming and J lost 4 bases, with 13 bases between them. Full variable domain (missing parts from reference TRBV5-1 and TRBJ2-5): KAGVTQTPRYLIKTRGQQVTLSCSPISGHRSVSWYQQTPGQGLQFLFEYFSETQRNKGNFPGRFSGRQFSNSRSEMNVSTLELGDSALYLCASSLAVDPRETQYFGPGTRLLVL.

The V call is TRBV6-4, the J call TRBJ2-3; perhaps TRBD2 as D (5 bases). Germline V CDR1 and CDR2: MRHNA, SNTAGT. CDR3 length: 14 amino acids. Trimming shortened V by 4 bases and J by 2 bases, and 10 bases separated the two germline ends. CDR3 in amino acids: CASSAPGDTDTQYF. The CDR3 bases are TGTGCCAGCAGTGCCCCCGGGGACACAGATACGCAGTATTTT.

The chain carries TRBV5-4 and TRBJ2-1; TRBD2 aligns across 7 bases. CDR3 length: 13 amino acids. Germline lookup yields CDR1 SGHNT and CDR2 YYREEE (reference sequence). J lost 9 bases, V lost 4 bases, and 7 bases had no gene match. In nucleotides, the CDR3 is TGTGCCAGCAGCCAAACTAGCGCAGGTGAGCAGTTCTTC. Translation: CASSQTSAGEQFF.

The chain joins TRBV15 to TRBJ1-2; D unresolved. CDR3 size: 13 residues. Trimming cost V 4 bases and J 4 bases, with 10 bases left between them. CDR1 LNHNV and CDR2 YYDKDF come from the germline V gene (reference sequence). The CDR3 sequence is CATSTQSVYGYTF. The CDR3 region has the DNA TGTGCCACCAGCACTCAAAGCGTCTATGGCTACACCTTC.

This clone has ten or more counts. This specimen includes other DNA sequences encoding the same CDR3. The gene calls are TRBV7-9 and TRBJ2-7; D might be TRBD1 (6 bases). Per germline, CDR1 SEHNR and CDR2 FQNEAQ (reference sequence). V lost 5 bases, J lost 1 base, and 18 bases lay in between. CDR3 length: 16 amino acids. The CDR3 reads CASSLIQTGGSYEQYF. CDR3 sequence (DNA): TGTGCCAGCAGCCTCATTCAGACAGGAGGATCCTACGAGCAGTACTTC. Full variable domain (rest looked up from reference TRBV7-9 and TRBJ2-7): DTGVSQNPRHKITKRGQNVTFRCDPISEHNRLYWYRQTLGQGPEFLTYFQNEAQLEKSRLLSDRFSAERPKGSFSTLEIQRTEQGDSAMYLCASSLIQTGGSYEQYFGPGTRLTVT.

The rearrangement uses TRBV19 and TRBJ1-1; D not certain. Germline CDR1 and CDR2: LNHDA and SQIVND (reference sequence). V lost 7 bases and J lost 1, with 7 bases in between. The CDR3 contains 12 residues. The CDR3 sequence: CASISPNTEAFF. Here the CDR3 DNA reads TGTGCCAGTATTAGCCCGAACACTGAAGCTTTCTTT. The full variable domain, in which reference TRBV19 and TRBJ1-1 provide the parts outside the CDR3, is DGGITQSPKYLFRKEGQNVTLSCEQNLNHDAMYWYRQDPGQGLRLIYYSQIVNDFQKGDIAEGYSVSREKKESFPLTVTSAQKNPTAFYLCASISPNTEAFFGQGTRLTVV.

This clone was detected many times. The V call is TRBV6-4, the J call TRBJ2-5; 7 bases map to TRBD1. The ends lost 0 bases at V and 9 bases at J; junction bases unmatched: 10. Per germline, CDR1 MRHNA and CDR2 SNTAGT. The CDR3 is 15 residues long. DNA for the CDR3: TGTGCCAGCAGTGACTCGGCAGACAGGGCGGTGCCCCAGTACTTC. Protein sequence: CASSDSADRAVPQYF.

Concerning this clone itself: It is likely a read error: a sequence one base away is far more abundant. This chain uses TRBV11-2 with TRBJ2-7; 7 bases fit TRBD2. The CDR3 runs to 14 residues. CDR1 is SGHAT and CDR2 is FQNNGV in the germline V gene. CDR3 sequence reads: CASSLGLASYEHYF. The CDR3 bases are TGTGCCAGCAGCTTAGGACTAGCCTCCTACGAGCATTACTTC.

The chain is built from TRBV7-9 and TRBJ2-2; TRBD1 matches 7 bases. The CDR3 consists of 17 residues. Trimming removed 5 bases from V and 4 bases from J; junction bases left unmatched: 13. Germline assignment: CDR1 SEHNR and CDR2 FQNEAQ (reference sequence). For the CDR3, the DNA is TGTGCCAGCAGCCCGTATCACCGGGACAGCCTCACCGGGGAGCTGTTTTTT. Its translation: CASSPYHRDSLTGELFF.

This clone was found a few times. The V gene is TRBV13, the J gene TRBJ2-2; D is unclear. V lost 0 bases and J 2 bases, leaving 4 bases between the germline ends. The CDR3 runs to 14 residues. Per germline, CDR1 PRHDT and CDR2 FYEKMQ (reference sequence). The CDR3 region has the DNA TGTGCCAGCAGCTTAGGGGTAAACACCGGGGAGCTGTTTTTT. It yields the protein CASSLGVNTGELFF.

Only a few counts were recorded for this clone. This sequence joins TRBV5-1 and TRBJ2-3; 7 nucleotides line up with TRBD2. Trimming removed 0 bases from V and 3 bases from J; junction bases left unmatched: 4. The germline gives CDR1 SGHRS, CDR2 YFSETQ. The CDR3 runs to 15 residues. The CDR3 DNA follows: TGCGCCAGCAGCTTGGAGGGCGGGAGTACAGATACGCAGTATTTT. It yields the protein CASSLEGGSTDTQYF.

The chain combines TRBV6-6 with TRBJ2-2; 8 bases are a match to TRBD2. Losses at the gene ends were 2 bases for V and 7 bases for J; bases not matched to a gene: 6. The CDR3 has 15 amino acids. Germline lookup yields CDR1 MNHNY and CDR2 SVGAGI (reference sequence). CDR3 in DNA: TGTGCCAGCAGTTACCCGGGAGGGCCAGACGGGGAGCTGTTTTTT. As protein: CASSYPGGPDGELFF.

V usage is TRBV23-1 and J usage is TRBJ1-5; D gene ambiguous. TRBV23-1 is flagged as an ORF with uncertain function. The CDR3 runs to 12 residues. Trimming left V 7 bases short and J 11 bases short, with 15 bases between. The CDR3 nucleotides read TGCGCCAGCACCTACGGCCGTAGGGCCCAGCATTTT. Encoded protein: CASTYGRRAQHF.

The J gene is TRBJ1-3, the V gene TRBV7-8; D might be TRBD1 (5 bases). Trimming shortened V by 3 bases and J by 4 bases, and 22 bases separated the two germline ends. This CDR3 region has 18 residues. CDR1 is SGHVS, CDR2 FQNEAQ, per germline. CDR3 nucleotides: TGTGCCAGCAGCTTTCGGGACCCACAGGAGAGCTGGGGAAACACCATATATTTT. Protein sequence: CASSFRDPQESWGNTIYF.

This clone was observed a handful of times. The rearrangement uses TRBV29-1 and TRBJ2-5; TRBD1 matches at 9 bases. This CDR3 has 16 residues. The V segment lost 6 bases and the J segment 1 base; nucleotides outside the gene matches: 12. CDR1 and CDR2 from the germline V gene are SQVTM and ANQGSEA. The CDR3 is CSVAGDREKPQETQYF. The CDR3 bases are TGCAGCGTGGCCGGGGACAGGGAGAAACCCCAAGAGACCCAGTACTTC.

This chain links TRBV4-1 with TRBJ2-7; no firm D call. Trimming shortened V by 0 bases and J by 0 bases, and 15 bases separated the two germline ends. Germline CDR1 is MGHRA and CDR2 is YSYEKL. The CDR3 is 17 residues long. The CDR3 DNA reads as TGCGCCAGCAGCCAAGATTTTCACAGATCAACCTCCTACGAGCAGTACTTC. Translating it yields CASSQDFHRSTSYEQYF.

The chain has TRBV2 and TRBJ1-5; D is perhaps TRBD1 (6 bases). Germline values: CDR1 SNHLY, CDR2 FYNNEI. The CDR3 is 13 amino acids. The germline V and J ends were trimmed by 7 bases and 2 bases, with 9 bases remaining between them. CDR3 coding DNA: TGTGCCAGCAACCGACAGGGCAATCAGCCCCAGCATTTT. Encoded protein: CASNRQGNQPQHF.

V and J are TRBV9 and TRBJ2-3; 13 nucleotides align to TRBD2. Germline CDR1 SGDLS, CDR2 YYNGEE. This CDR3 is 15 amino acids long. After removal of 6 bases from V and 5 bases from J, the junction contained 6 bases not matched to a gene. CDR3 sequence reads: CASTLTSGRLDTQYF. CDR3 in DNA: TGTGCCAGCACCCTGACTAGCGGGAGGTTAGATACGCAGTATTTT.

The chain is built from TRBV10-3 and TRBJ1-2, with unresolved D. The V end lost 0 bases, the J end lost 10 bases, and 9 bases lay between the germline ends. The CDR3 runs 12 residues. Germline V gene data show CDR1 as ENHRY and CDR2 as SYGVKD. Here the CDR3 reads CAISESTGDYTF. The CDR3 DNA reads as TGTGCCATCAGTGAGTCTACGGGTGACTACACCTTC.

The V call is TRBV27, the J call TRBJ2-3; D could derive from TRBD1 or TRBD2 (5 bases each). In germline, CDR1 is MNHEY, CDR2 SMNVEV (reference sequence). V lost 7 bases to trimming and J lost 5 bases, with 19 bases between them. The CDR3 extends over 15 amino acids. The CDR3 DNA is TGTGCCAGCACTCCGGCCGAGGGGAGAAGAGATACGCAGTATTTT. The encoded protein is CASTPAEGRRDTQYF.

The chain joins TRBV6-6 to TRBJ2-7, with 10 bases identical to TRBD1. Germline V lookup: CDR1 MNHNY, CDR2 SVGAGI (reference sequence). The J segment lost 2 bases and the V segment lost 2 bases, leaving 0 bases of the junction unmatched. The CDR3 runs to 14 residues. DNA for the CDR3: TGTGCCAGCAGTTACGGGACAGGGGCCTACGAGCAGTACTTC. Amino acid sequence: CASSYGTGAYEQYF.

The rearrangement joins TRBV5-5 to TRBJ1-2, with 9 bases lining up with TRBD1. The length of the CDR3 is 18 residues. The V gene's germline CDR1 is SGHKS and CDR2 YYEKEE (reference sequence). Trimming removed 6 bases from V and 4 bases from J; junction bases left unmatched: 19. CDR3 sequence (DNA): TGTGCCAGCAACCGGGTGGAAGGACAGGGGCACGACTCCTATGGCTACACCTTC. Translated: CASNRVEGQGHDSYGYTF.

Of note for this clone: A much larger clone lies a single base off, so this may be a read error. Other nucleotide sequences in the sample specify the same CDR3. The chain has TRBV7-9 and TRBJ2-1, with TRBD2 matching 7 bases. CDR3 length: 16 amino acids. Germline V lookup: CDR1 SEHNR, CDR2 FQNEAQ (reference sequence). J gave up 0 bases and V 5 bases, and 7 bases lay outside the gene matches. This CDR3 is CASSPRGGSSYNEQFF. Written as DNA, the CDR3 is TGTGCCAGCAGCCCCCGGGGAGGGAGCTCCTACAATGAGCAGTTCTTC. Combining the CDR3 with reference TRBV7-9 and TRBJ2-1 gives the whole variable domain DTGVSQNPRHKITKRGQNVTFRCDPISEHNRLYWYRQTLGQGPEFLTYFQNEAQLEKSRLLSDRFSAERPKGSFSTLEIQRTEQGDSAMYLCASSPRGGSSYNEQFFGPGTRLTVL.

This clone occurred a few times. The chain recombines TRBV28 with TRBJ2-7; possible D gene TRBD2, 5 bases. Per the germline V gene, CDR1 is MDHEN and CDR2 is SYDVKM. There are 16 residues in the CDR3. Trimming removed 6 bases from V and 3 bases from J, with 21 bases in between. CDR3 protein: CASSPLRKKRVYEQYF. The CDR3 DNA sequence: TGTGCCAGCAGCCCCCTTCGGAAGAAGAGGGTCTACGAGCAGTACTTC.